The 3 T cell receptor beta chains given below trace back to one sample, sequenced in a study of cytomegalovirus exposure and HLA in healthy donors. PCR primers comprised 60 Vbeta and 13 Jbeta primers. Repertoires were generated with immunoSEQ multiplex PCR, while TCRdb's copy carries only in-frame clones and drops some. This table holds around 220,000 clones, 75% to 80% found once. Sequenced material: PBMCs. The receptors stem from a man between 18 and 29 years old in good health and CMV-seronegative.

This rearrangement joins TRBV29-1 to TRBJ2-1; D remains ambiguous. The germline V gene encodes CDR1 SQVTM and CDR2 ANQGSEA. This CDR3 has 14 amino acids. V lost 0 bases and J lost 0, with 6 bases in between. The CDR3 bases are TGCAGCGTTGAAGATCGGAGCTCCTACAATGAGCAGTTCTTC. It specifies CSVEDRSSYNEQFF.

The rearrangement joins TRBV6-5 to TRBJ1-2; D is perhaps TRBD1 (6 bases). V lost 7 bases, J lost 4 bases, and 16 bases lay in between. CDR3 length: 14 residues. Germline V gene sequence: CDR1 MNHEY, CDR2 SVGAGI. The CDR3 reads CASKDSGSVYGYTF. The CDR3 nucleotides read TGTGCCAGCAAGGACAGCGGTAGCGTCTATGGCTACACCTTC.

CDR3 nucleotides: TGTGCCAGCAATTTAGGGGGAGAGTTTGAAGCTTTCTTT. This encodes CASNLGGEFEAFF. The chain links TRBV9 to TRBJ1-1, with D possibly TRBD1 on 6 matching bases. The CDR3 is 13 amino acids. Germline V lookup: CDR1 SGDLS, CDR2 YYNGEE. V was pared by 6 bases and J by 7 bases, with 16 bases between.